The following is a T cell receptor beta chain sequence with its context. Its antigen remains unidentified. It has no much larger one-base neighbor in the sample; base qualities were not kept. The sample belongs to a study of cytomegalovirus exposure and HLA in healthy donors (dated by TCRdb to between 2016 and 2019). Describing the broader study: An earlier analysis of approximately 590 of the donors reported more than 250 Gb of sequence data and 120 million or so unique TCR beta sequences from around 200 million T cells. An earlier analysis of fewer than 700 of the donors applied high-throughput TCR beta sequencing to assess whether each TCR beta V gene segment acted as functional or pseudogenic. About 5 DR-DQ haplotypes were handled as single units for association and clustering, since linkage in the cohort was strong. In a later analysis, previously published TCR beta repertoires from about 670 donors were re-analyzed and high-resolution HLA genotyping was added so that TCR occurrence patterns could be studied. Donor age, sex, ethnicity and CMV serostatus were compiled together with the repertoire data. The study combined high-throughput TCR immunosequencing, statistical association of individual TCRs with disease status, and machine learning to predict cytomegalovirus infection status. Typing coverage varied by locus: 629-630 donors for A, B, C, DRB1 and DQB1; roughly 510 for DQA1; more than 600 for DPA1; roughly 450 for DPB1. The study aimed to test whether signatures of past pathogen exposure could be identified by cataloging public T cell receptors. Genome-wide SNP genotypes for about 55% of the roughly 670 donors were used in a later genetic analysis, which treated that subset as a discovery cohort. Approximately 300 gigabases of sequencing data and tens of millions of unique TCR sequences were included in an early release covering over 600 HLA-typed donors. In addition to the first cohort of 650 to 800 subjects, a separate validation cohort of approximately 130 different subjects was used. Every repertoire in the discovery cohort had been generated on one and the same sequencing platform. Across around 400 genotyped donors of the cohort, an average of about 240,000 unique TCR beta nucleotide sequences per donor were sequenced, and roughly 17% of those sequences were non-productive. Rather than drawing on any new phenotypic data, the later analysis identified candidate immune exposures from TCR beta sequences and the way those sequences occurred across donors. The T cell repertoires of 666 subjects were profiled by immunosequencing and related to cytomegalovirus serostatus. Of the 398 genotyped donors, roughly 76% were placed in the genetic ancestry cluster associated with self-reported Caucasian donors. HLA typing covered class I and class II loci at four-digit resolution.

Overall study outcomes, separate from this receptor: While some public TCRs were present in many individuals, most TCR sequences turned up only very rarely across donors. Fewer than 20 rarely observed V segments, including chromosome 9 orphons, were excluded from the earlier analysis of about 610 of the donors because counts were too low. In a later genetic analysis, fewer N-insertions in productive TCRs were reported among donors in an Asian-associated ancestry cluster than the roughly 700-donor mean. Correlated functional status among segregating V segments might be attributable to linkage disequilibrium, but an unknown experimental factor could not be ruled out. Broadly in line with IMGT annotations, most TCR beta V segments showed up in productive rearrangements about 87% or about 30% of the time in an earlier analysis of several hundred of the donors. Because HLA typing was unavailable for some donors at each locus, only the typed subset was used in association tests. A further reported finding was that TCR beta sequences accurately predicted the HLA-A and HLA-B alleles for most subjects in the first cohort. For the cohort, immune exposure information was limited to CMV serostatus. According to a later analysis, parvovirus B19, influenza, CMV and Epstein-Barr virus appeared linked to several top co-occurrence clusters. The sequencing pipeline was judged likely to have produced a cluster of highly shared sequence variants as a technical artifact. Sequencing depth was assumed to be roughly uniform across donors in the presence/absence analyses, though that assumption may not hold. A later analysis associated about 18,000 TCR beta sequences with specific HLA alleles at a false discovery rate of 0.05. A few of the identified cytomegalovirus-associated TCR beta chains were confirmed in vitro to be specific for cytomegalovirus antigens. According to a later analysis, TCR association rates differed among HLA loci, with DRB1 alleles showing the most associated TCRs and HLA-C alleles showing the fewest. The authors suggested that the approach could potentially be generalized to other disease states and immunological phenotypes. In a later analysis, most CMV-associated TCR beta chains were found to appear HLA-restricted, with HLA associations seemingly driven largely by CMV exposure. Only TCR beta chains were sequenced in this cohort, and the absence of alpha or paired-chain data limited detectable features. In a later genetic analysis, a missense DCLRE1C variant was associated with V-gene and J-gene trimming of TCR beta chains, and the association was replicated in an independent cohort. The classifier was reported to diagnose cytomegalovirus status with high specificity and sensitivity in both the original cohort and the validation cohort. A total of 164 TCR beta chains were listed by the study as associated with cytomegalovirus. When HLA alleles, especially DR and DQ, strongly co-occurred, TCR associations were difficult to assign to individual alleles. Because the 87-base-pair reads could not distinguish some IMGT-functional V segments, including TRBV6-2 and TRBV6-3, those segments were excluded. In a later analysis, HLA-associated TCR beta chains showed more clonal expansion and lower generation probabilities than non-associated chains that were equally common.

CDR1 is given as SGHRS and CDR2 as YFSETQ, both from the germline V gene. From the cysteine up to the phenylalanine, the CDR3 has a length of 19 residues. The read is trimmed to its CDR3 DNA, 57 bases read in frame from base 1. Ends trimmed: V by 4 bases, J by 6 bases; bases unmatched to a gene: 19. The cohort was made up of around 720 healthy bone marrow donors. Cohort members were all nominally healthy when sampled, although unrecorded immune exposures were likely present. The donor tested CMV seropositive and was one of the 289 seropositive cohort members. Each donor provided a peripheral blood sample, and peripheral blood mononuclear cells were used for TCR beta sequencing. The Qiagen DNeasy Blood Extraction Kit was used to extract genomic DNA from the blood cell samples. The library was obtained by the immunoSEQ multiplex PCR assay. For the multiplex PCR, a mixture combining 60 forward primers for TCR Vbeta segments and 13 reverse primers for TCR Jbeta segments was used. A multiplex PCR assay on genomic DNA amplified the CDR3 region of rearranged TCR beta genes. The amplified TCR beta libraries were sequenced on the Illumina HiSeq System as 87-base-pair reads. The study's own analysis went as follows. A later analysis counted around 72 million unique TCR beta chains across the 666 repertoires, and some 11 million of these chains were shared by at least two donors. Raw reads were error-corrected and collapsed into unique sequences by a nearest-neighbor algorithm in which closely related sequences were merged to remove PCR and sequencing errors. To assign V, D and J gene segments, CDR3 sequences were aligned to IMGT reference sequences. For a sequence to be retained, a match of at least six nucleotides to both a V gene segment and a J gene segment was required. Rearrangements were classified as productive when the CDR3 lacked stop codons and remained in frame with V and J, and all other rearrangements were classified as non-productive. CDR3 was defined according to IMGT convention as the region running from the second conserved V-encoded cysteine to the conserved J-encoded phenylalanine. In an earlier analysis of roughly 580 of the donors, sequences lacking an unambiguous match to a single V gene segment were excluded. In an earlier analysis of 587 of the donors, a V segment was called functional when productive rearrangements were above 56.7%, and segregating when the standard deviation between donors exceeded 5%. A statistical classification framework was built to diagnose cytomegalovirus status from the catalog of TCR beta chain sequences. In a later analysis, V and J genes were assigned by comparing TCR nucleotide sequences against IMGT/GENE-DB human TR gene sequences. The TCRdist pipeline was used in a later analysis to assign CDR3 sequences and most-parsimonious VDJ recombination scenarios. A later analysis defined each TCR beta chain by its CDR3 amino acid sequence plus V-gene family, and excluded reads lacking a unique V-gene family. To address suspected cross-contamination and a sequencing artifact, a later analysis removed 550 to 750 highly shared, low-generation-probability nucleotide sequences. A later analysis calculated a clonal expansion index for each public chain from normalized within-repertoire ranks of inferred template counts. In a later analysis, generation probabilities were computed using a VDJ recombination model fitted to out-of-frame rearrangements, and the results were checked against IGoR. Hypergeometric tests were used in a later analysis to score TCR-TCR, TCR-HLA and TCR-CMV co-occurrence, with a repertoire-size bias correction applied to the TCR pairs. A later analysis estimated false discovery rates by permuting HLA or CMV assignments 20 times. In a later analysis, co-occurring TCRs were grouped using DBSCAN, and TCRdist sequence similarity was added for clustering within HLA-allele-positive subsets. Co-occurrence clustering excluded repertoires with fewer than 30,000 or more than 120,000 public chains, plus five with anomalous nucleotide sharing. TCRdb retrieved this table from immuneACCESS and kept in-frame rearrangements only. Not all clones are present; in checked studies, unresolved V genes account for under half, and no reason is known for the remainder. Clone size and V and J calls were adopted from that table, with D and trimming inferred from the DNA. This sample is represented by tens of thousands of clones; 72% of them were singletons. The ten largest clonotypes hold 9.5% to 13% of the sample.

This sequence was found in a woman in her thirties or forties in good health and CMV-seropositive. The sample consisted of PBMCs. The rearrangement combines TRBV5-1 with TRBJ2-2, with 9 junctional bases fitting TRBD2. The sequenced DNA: TGCGCCAGCAGCCGAGCTACTAGCGGGCGACTTTCGAATCCCGGGGAGCTGTTTTTT. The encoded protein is CASSRATSGRLSNPGELFF.